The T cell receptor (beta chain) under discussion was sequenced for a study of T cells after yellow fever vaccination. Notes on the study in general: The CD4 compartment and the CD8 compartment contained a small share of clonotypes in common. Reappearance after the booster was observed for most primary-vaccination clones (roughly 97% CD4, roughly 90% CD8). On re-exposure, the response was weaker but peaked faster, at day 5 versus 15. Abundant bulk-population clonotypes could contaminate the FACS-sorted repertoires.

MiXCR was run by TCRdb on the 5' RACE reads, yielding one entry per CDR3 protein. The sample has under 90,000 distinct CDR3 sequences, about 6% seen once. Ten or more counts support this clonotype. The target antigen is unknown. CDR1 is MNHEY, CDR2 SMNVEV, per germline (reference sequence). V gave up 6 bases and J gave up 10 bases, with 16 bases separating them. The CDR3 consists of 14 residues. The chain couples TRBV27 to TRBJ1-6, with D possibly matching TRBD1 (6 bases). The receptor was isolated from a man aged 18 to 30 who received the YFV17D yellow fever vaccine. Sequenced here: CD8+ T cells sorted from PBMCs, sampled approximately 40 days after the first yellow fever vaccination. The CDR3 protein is CASSHQGSLSPLHF. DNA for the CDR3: TGTGCCAGCAGCCACCAGGGGAGCCTCTCACCCCTCCACTTT.